The T cell receptor (beta chain) described here comes from a study of blood T cells in healthy people across ages (dated by TCRdb to between 2015 and 2016). Regarding the study in general: Template switching captured roughly one uniquely barcoded TCR beta cDNA molecule per two T cells in model experiments. Four age groups were formed from the donors: young (average approximately 15 years), middle-aged (approximately 39), aged (approximately 60) and long-lived (around 82). To track age-related changes in TCR beta repertoire diversity, the study relied on deep sequencing normalized with unique cDNA molecular identifiers. Two additional independent replicas of 1 million unique cDNA reads from the same blood draw were analyzed for two donors (one aged 18 to 30 and one aged 80 or older). To avoid experimental bias, donors of different ages were randomly spread across the sequencing lanes. Broader findings and caveats from the paper: Conclusive comparison of naive and antigen-experienced compartments was prevented by the profiling of bulk unsorted PBMCs. Because donor CMV infection status was unknown, age-related changes in expanded clonotypes were potentially confounded. The long-lived group showed more naive CD4+ T cells, fewer expanded clones and increased TCR diversity than the aged group, suggesting age selection. There was a strong correlation between observed TCR beta diversity and the percentage of naive T cells measured by flow cytometry. Estimates of total diversity based on one million sequenced T cells were considered lower bounds and underestimates. As age increased, observed TCR beta diversity per million T cells dropped in a roughly linear way, and a significant reduction was already evident by age 40.

The approximately 39 donors, aged about 6 to 100 years, were systemically healthy Caucasian individuals from Russia. Each donor gave 9 to 10 milliliters of peripheral blood, collected into EDTA-treated Vacutainer tubes. PBMCs were isolated by Ficoll-Paque density-gradient centrifugation, with at least 6 million obtained per sample. Total RNA, at least 6 micrograms per sample, was extracted from PBMCs with Trizol reagent. The percentages of naive CD45RAhigh/CD27high T cells were determined by flow cytometry on a PBMC aliquot from every donor. This clonotype was counted a single time. It has no known antigen specificity. No base qualities exist here, and no much larger clone lies one base off it. Library construction relied on 5' RACE. For sequencing, an Illumina HiSeq 2500 was employed. The second PCR ran for roughly 6 to 11 cycles and used a J-beta primer mix along with a sample-barcoded 5' primer. A template-switch 5' adaptor carrying 12 random nucleotides introduced a unique molecular identifier onto each TCR beta cDNA molecule. At least 2.5 million CDR3-containing paired-end reads were obtained from each sample. First-strand cDNA was synthesized from all RNA with the Mint cDNA synthesis kit, primed by a TRBC-specific oligonucleotide. Following uracil-DNA glycosylase treatment, all cDNA underwent a first 18-cycle PCR with the universal primers M1SS and BC2_uni_R. The authors' pipeline ran thus. Normalization of each sample was performed by random selection of 1 million high-quality reads, each carrying a distinct molecular identifier. Instead of being binned into consensus sequences, reads with shared molecular identifiers were discarded. MiTCR, with a Q25 quality threshold and the strictest error-elimination algorithm, was used for CDR3 identification, clonotype clustering and error correction. A nonparametric unseen species model with Euler transformation was used to estimate lower-bound total TCR beta diversity. Clones were called with MiXCR by TCRdb after fastp trimmed the public reads at Q25, and only in-frame beta chains were retained. All rows with the same CDR3 protein become a single entry with the most common DNA and genes. For this entry, the V and J calls and clone size follow TCRdb and not the study's own pipeline. The sample has some 780,000 distinct CDR3 sequences on record, roughly three fifths of them singletons. Clones ranked in the top ten supply approximately 24% of the sample.

The germline V gene (reference sequence) sets CDR1 to MNHEY and CDR2 to SMNVEV. V is reduced by 3 bases and J by 5 bases, leaving a spacing of 11 bases between them. From cysteine to phenylalanine, the CDR3 is 15 amino acids long. The entry retains the CDR3 DNA only, 45 bases that are in frame from base 1. Input material: blood. This TCR derives from a man aged 40-50 years in good health. Rearrangement joined TRBV27 to TRBJ1-6; matching of 5 bases hints at TRBD1 as the D gene. The nucleotide sequence reads TGTGCCAGCAGTTTCGGGGGTATCAATAATTCACCCCTCCACTTT. This translates into CASSFGGINNSPLHF.